This T cell receptor (beta chain) is from a study of T cell changes during pregnancy in multiple sclerosis. Germline V lookup: CDR1 DFQATT, CDR2 SNEGSKA (reference sequence). Deletions cut 7 bases from V and 2 bases from J, with 5 bases between. This CDR3 has 10 residues. Method: immunoSEQ multiplex PCR; TCRdb's copy keeps in-frame clones and lacks some. The top ten clones hold around 0.37% of a sample with 30,000 to 40,000 clones, 94% of them seen once. The specimen was CD4+ T cells from peripheral blood mononuclear cells, collected in the second trimester of pregnancy. The sequence was obtained from a female donor with multiple sclerosis, enrolled in a pregnancy study. The V gene is TRBV20-1, the J gene TRBJ2-5, with D hard to call. CDR3 amino acids: CSGGQETQYF. CDR3 bases: TGCAGTGGAGGTCAAGAGACCCAGTACTTC.